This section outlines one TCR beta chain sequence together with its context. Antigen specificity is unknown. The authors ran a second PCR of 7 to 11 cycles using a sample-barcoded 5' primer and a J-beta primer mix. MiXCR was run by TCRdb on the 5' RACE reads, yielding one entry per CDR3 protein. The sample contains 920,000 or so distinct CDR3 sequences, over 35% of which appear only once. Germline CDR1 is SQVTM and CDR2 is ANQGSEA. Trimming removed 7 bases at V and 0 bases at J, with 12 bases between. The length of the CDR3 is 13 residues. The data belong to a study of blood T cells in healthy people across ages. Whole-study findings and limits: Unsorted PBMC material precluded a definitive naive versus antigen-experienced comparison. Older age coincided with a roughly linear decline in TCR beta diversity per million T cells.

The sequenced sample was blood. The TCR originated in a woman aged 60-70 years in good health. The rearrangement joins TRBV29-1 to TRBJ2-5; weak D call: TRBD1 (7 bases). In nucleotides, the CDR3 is TGCAGCGGGGAGGACAGGAACCAAGAGACCCAGTACTTC. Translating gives CSGEDRNQETQYF. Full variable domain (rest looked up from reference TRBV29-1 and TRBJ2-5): SAVISQKPSRDICQRGTSLTIQCQVDSQVTMMFWYRQQPGQSLTLIATANQGSEATYESGFVIDKFPISRPNLTFSTLTVSNMSPEDSSIYLCSGEDRNQETQYFGPGTRLLVL.